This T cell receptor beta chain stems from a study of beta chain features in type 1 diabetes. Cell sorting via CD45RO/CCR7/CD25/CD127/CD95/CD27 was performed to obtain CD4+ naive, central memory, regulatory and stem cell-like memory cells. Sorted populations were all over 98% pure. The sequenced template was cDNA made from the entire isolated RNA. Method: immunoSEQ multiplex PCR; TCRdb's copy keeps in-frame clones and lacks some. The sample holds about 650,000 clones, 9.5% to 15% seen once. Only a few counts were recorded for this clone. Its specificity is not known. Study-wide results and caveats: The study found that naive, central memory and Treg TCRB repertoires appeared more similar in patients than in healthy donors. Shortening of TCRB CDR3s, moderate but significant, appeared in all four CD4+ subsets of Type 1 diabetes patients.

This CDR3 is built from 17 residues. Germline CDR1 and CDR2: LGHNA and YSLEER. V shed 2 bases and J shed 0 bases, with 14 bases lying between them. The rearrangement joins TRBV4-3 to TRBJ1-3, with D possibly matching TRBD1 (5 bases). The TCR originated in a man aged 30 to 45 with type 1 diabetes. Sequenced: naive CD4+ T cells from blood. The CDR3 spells CASSQIAGLNSGNTIYF. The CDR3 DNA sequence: TGCGCCAGCAGCCAAATAGCGGGGCTTAACTCTGGAAACACCATATATTTT.